This TCR beta chain was recorded in a study of blood T cell repertoires in COVID-19. About the research overall: Some COVID-19 samples were acute and others convalescent; all came from the United States, Italy and Spain. Sources were T cells, B-cell-depleted T cells, or PBMCs; the material itself was cDNA or gDNA.

Per the authors' pipeline: Reference gene primer amplification gave nucleated cell count estimates. Profiling relied on immunoSEQ multiplex PCR, and the TCRdb table lists in-frame clones only, not all of them. The V and J calls and clone size come from that table; D and trimming were worked out from the DNA. The sample has some 100,000 clones, 92% seen once. Trimming removed 4 bases from V and 3 bases from J, with 12 bases in between. There are 14 residues in the CDR3. Germline loops: CDR1 MGHRA, CDR2 YSYEKL. This clonotype was obtained from a man between 65 and 85 years old with acute or convalescent COVID-19. Source material: peripheral blood. The rearrangement uses TRBV4-1 and TRBJ1-2, with a possible D match to TRBD1 (5 bases). CDR3 protein: CASSLREGDYGYTF. As DNA, the CDR3 is TGCGCCAGCAGCCTTAGGGAAGGGGACTATGGCTACACCTTC.